Given below is one T cell receptor (beta chain) in context. The antigen remains unidentified. Germline CDR1 reads SGDLS; CDR2 reads YYNGEE. Trimming took off 3 bases at V and 6 bases at J, with 18 bases between the two ends. The CDR3 consists of 15 residues. These data originate in a study of memory CD4+ T cells and cytomegalovirus serostatus. Regarding the study as a whole: Of approximately 160 reported CMV TCRbeta sequences, roughly 67 were found in memory CD4+ repertoires. A US-trained random forest predicted CMV serostatus with median AUC roughly 0.9. The CMV-associated TCR signature appears largely within the CD4+ memory repertoire.

Repertoires were generated with immunoSEQ multiplex PCR, while TCRdb's copy carries only in-frame clones and drops some. Among about 60,000 clones, around 82% were seen once, and the ten largest hold around 0.53%. The sort gate was single viable CD3+CD4+CD8-CD45RO+ cells for memory CD4+ T cells. Positive selection with CD4 microbeads enriched total CD4+ T cells. V gene TRBV9 combines with J gene TRBJ1-2; possibly TRBD1 for D (6 bases). This TCR came from an adult in good health and CMV-seronegative. Some clones in this sample may be carry-over from other donors' samples. The specimen sequenced was memory CD4+ T cells from blood. The CDR3 region is CASSGEWGALDGYTF. DNA for the CDR3: TGTGCCAGCAGCGGGGAATGGGGGGCTTTAGATGGCTACACCTTC.